This T cell receptor beta chain derives from a study of cytomegalovirus exposure and HLA in healthy donors. Findings and limits, study-wide: Some V segments (TRBV6-2 and TRBV6-3 among them) were excluded as indistinguishable. A later analysis found common viral pathogens apparently linked to several of the most significant clusters.

This PCR relied on a set of 60 Vbeta primers and 13 Jbeta primers. Profiling relied on immunoSEQ multiplex PCR, and the TCRdb table lists in-frame clones only, not all of them. The table lists approximately 100,000 clones, roughly 77% of them singletons. As regards this clone: Its antigen remains unknown.

The V segment lost 4 bases and the J segment 9 bases; nucleotides outside the gene matches: 7. CDR1 and CDR2 from the germline V gene are SGHRS and YFSETQ. The CDR3 has 14 amino acids. The V and J genes are TRBV5-1 and TRBJ1-6; 7 bases map to TRBD1. The TCR originated in a middle-aged man in good health and CMV-seronegative. Sequencing was carried out using PBMCs. The CDR3 DNA sequence: TGCGCCAGCAGCCCAGGGGGAGGAGGTTCACCCCTCCACTTT. It specifies CASSPGGGGSPLHF. The whole variable domain, filled in from reference TRBV5-1 and TRBJ1-6, reads KAGVTQTPRYLIKTRGQQVTLSCSPISGHRSVSWYQQTPGQGLQFLFEYFSETQRNKGNFPGRFSGRQFSNSRSEMNVSTLELGDSALYLCASSPGGGGSPLHFGNGTRLTVT.